The 18 T cell receptor beta chains below all came from one sample that was sequenced in a study of beta chain features in type 1 diabetes. The entirety of the isolated RNA underwent reverse transcription, so expressed TCRB transcripts were sequenced. Clones were sequenced by immunoSEQ multiplex PCR, and TCRdb holds only the in-frame ones, with some missing. The sample has 250,000 to 300,000 clones; 8% are singletons. Input material: central memory CD4+ T cells from blood. These receptors came from a woman aged 18-29 years in good health.

This clone was observed a few times. The CDR3 nucleotides read TGTGCCAGCAGCTTCAGGAGTGAAGCTTTCTTT. Its translation is CASSFRSEAFF. This chain links TRBV13 with TRBJ1-1; no definite D call. Germline values: CDR1 PRHDT, CDR2 FYEKMQ (reference sequence). This CDR3 contains 11 residues. The germline V and J ends were trimmed by 3 bases and 7 bases, with 6 bases remaining between them.

With respect to this clone: Other DNA sequences from this sample encode an identical CDR3 as well. The chain recombines TRBV14 with TRBJ2-5; TRBD1 is a possible D gene (6 bases). Trimming removed 0 bases at V and 4 bases at J, with 12 bases between. The CDR3 contains 15 residues. Per germline, CDR1 SGHDN and CDR2 FVKESK. The CDR3: CASSQDAGVRETQYF. The CDR3 nucleotides read TGTGCCAGCAGCCAAGATGCAGGGGTAAGAGAGACCCAGTACTTC.

The chain has TRBV1 and TRBJ2-1; no DNA check was done on the table's D call, TRBD1. TRBV1 is flagged as a pseudogene. The CDR3 totals 15 residues. CDR3 sequence: CTSSQGGHRGNEQFF. The CDR3 region has the DNA TGCACCAGCAGCCAAGGGGGCCACAGGGGTAATGAGCAGTTCTTC.

The chain joins TRBV7-9 to TRBJ2-6, with D possibly being TRBD1 (5 bases). Trimming cost V 1 base and J 0 bases, with 13 bases left between them. The germline V gene has CDR1 SEHNR and CDR2 FQNEAQ (reference sequence). The CDR3 has 18 amino acids. The CDR3 DNA reads as TGTGCCAGCAGCTTAGTGGTGACAGCGAGCTCTGGGGCCAACGTCCTGACTTTC. The encoded protein is CASSLVVTASSGANVLTF.

The CDR3 bases are TGTGCCAGTAGTTTACAGGGCCGCAGCTCCTACGAGCAGTACTTC. It codes for CASSLQGRSSYEQYF. The chain carries TRBV19 and TRBJ2-5, with D tentatively TRBD1 (6 bases). The J call may be wrong; the DNA end is better matched by TRBJ2-7. This CDR3 has 15 residues. Germline lookup yields CDR1 LNHDA and CDR2 SQIVND (reference sequence).

The chain is built from TRBV5-1 and TRBJ1-5; 9 positions match TRBD1. The V gene's germline CDR1 is SGHRS and CDR2 YFSETQ. J was trimmed by 4 bases and V by 4 bases; bases with no gene match: 6. CDR3 length: 15 residues. CDR3 DNA: TGCGCCAGCAGCCCTGGGACAGGGTCAAATCAGCCCCAGCATTTT. Translation: CASSPGTGSNQPQHF.

V and J are TRBV7-8 and TRBJ2-1; D may be TRBD1 (5 bases). The CDR3 runs 12 residues. V dropped 5 bases and J dropped 9 bases, with 11 bases sitting between them. CDR1 and CDR2 (germline): SGHVS, FQNEAQ. The CDR3 reads CASSGTGFEQFF. The CDR3 DNA sequence: TGTGCCAGCAGCGGAACAGGATTTGAGCAGTTCTTC.

The CDR3 loop reads CASSQDLGSGYTF. CDR3 DNA: TGCGCCAGCAGCCAAGATCTCGGTAGTGGCTACACCTTC. The chain combines TRBV4-3 with TRBJ1-2; D unresolved. This CDR3 spans 13 amino acids. The V gene lost 0 bases and the J gene lost 7 bases, with 9 bases spanning the gap. The germline V gene has CDR1 LGHNA and CDR2 YSLEER.

This clone occurred many times. The genes are TRBV9 and TRBJ2-4, with D unclear. V was clipped by 0 bases and J by 8 bases, with 9 bases between them. Germline CDR1 SGDLS, CDR2 YYNGEE. The CDR3 is made up of 13 amino acids. The CDR3 loop is CASSVADRDIQYF. Written as DNA, the CDR3 is TGTGCCAGCAGCGTAGCTGACCGGGACATTCAGTACTTC.

This clone was seen repeatedly, ten times or more. DNA of the CDR3: TGTGCCAGCAGTGACAGGGTAGGAGATGAGCAGTTCTTC. Translated, it gives CASSDRVGDEQFF. V is TRBV25-1 and J is TRBJ2-1; TRBD1 might be the D (5 bases). This CDR3 spans 13 amino acids. Trimming took 3 bases from V and 8 from J, leaving 11 bases between them. Germline lookup yields CDR1 MGHDK and CDR2 SYGVNS.

This clone was seen a handful of times. A read error is likely here: a far larger clone is one base away. This chain joins TRBV11-2 and TRBJ2-3, with D unclear. With 4 bases removed from V and 2 bases from J, the gap between germline ends came to 1 base. Germline CDR1 is SGHAT and CDR2 is FQNNGV. CDR3 length equals 11 residues. CDR3 sequence reads: CASSYTDTQYF. The CDR3 nucleotides are TGTGCCAGCAGCTACACAGATACGCAGTATTTT.

V gene TRBV7-2 combines with J gene TRBJ2-7; maybe TRBD2 (5 bases). The CDR3 has 16 amino acids. V was trimmed by 5 bases and J by 2 bases, leaving 19 bases between them. Germline loops: CDR1 SGHTA, CDR2 FQGNSA. Here the CDR3 reads CASSKHGEQKAYEQYF. The CDR3 DNA follows: TGTGCCAGCAGCAAACACGGGGAACAGAAGGCCTACGAGCAGTACTTC.

The chain has TRBV10-3 and TRBJ2-7; 9 nucleotides agree with TRBD2. The V gene's germline CDR1 is ENHRY and CDR2 SYGVKD. V shed 6 bases and J 5 bases; nucleotides not matched to a gene: 5. The CDR3 totals 13 residues. As DNA, the CDR3 is TGTGCCATCAGGGTAGCGGGAGAGGACGAGCAGTACTTC. Protein product: CAIRVAGEDEQYF.

This clone was detected a few times. V gene TRBV30 combines with J gene TRBJ2-3; D is ambiguous. This CDR3 is built from 14 residues. Germline CDR1 is GTSNPN and CDR2 is SVGIG (reference sequence). V was pared by 3 bases and J by 0 bases, with 10 bases between. The CDR3 here is CAWRDPPSTDTQYF. CDR3 DNA sequence: TGTGCCTGGAGAGACCCGCCTAGCACAGATACGCAGTATTTT.

This clone was picked up a small number of times. CDR3 nucleotides: TGTGCCAGTACCCTAAGCCGGGGAACTAGCACAGATACGCAGTATTTT. The encoded protein is CASTLSRGTSTDTQYF. V is TRBV19 and J is TRBJ2-3; D perhaps matches TRBD2 (5 bases). V dropped 7 bases and J dropped 0 bases, with 17 bases sitting between them. The CDR3 contains 16 residues. Germline lookup yields CDR1 LNHDA and CDR2 SQIVND (reference sequence).

This clone was seen a few times. This chain joins TRBV25-1 and TRBJ1-5, with D possibly being TRBD1 (6 bases). The CDR3 is 16 residues long. Between the trimmed V and J ends, which lost 7 bases and 4 bases, there was a span of 20 bases. CDR1 is MGHDK, CDR2 SYGVNS, per germline. The CDR3 DNA is TGTGCCAGCACTTTAGACGTGGACAGAACGAATCAGCCCCAGCATTTT. Its translation: CASTLDVDRTNQPQHF.

This clone has only a few counts. The chain carries TRBV30 and TRBJ2-3; D gene unclear. The CDR3 contains 11 residues. Trimming cost V 2 bases and J 4 bases, with 4 bases left between them. CDR1 and CDR2 (germline): GTSNPN, SVGIG (reference sequence). CDR3 region: CAWSMADTQYF. CDR3 coding DNA: TGTGCCTGGAGTATGGCAGATACGCAGTATTTT.

This clone occurred many times. The rearrangement joins TRBV7-6 to TRBJ1-3; no clear D. The ends were cut back, 5 bases at V and 4 bases at J, with 15 bases in the middle. Germline CDR1 SGHVS, CDR2 FNYEAQ. The CDR3 is 15 residues long. In DNA, the CDR3 is TGTGCCAGCAGCCCTGGGAGGAGCTCCGGAAACACCATATATTTT. This gives the protein CASSPGRSSGNTIYF.